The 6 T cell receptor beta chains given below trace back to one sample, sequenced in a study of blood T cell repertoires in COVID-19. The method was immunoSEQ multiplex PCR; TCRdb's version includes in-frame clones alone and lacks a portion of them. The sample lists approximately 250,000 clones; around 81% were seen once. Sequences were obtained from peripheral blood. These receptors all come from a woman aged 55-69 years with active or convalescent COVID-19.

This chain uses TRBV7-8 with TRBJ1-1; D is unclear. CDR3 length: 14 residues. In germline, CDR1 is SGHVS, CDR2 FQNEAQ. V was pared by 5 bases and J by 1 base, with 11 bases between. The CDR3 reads CASSPLVGNTEAFF. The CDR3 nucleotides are TGTGCCAGCAGCCCCCTAGTGGGGAACACTGAAGCTTTCTTT.

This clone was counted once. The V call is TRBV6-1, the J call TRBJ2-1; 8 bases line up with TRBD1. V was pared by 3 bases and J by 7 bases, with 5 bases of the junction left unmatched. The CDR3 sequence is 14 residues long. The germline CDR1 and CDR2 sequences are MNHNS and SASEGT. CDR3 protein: CASSDRGLGNEQFF. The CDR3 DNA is TGTGCCAGCAGTGACAGGGGGCTAGGGAATGAGCAGTTCTTC.

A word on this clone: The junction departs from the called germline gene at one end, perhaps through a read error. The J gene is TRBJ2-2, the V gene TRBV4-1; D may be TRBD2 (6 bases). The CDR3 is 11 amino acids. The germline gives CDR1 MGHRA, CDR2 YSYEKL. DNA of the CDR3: TGCGCCAGCAGCCAAACCGGGGGGCTGTTTTTT. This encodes CASSQTGGLFF.

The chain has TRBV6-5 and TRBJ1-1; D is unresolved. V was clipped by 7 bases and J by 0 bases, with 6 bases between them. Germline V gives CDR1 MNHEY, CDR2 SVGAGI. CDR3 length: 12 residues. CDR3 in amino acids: CASTWLNTEAFF. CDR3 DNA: TGTGCCAGCACGTGGCTGAACACTGAAGCTTTCTTT.

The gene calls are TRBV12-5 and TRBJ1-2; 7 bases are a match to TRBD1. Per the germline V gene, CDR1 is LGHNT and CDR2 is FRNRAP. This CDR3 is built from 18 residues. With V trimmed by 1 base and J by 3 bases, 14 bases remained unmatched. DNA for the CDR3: TGTGCTAGTGGTTTGGCACTTGGGCAGGGGGGAACTTACTATGGCTACACCTTC. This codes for CASGLALGQGGTYYGYTF.

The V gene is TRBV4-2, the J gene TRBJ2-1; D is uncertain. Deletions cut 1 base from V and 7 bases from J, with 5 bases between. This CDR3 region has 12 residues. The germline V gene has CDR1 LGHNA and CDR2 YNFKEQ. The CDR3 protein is CASSQVYNEQFF. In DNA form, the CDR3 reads TGTGCCAGCAGCCAAGTTTATAATGAGCAGTTCTTC.